A selection of T cell receptor beta chains follows, all from one sample in a study of CD8 T cells in ankylosing spondylitis. TCRdb reprocessed the 5' RACE reads via MiXCR and lists one record per CDR3 protein. The sample consists of approximately 180,000 distinct CDR3 sequences, 15% to 20% of them appearing once. The material sequenced was blood, either unsorted or a sorted T cell fraction (not recorded which). Receptor source: a male donor aged 10 to 35 with ankylosing spondylitis or in good health (not recorded which). CDR3s include the opening cysteine and the closing phenylalanine or tryptophan. The D gene is left open where the match is weak. Size is stated for part of the rows, as once, few or many counts, or as a class when the clone is expanded.

.	TRBV11-3	TRBJ2-1	.	CASSSKLEQFF	TGTGCCAGCAGCTCCAAACTAGAGCAGTTCTTC
.	TRBV25-1	TRBJ2-5	.	CASSDPVPQTQYF	TGTGCCAGCAGTGATCCCGTTCCTCAGACCCAGTACTTC
.	TRBV15	TRBJ2-7	few	CATSRDLGYEQYF	TGTGCCACCAGCAGAGATCTTGGCTACGAGCAGTACTTC
.	TRBV6-5	TRBJ2-7	few	CASSGDAYEQYF	TGTGCCAGCAGTGGGGACGCCTACGAGCAGTACTTC
TRBD2	TRBV2	TRBJ2-7	many	CASSVIAGRTPYEQYF	TGTGCCAGCAGCGTTATAGCGGGACGGACCCCCTACGAGCAGTACTTC
TRBD1	TRBV12-3/TRBV12-4	TRBJ1-1	many	CASSSDRELPEAFF	TGTGCCAGCAGTTCGGACAGGGAGCTCCCTGAAGCTTTCTTT
TRBD1	TRBV2	TRBJ1-1	.	CASTTRGPTEAFF	TGTGCCAGTACAACCAGGGGGCCTACTGAAGCTTTCTTT
.	TRBV10-3	TRBJ2-5	many	CAISVADQETQYF	TGTGCCATCAGTGTAGCAGATCAAGAGACCCAGTACTTC
TRBD2	TRBV12-3/TRBV12-4	TRBJ2-5	many	CASSFYGLAETQYF	TGTGCCAGCAGTTTCTATGGACTAGCGGAGACCCAGTACTTC
TRBD2	TRBV18	TRBJ2-1	few	CATTDGAGTTTQFF	TGTGCCACCACAGACGGAGCGGGGACCACCACGCAGTTCTTC
.	TRBV20-1	TRBJ1-5	.	CSARRGNQPQHF	TGCAGTGCTAGACGCGGCAATCAGCCCCAGCATTTT
TRBD2	TRBV29-1	TRBJ2-5	.	CSVKRGIKQETQYF	TGCAGCGTAAAGCGGGGGATCAAACAAGAGACCCAGTACTTC
.	TRBV28	TRBJ2-5	many	CASSQWVQGHQETQYF	TGTGCCAGCAGTCAATGGGTACAGGGACACCAAGAGACCCAGTACTTC
.	TRBV20-1	TRBJ2-4	.	CSARGQWGSKNIQYF	TGCAGTGCTAGAGGACAATGGGGTTCCAAAAACATTCAGTACTTC
.	TRBV12-3/TRBV12-4	TRBJ2-1	many	CASNSAPGNEQFF	TGTGCCAGCAACTCTGCGCCTGGGAATGAGCAGTTCTTC
TRBD2	TRBV4-2	TRBJ2-7	few	CASSHDSGRAPYEQYF	TGTGCCAGCAGCCACGATAGCGGGAGGGCCCCCTACGAGCAGTACTTC